The entry below describes one T cell receptor beta chain. Its antigen remains unidentified. The TCRbeta library was prepared with unique molecular identifiers. MiXCR, run by TCRdb on the PCR reads, gives a single entry per CDR3 protein. The sample lists fewer than 350,000 distinct CDR3 sequences, 6.5% to 9% occurring once. The sample originates from a study of T-cell reconstitution after alpha-beta-depleted transplantation in children. Trimming shortened V by 6 bases and J by 6 bases, and 12 bases separated the two germline ends. CDR3 size: 13 residues. The germline V gene has CDR1 MNHEY and CDR2 SVGAGI. Points from the study as a whole: Recipient T cells and thymic progenitors that survived gave rise to the high TCRbeta diversity observed at day 60 in some patients. A year post-transplant, T-cell counts and diversity derived mostly from newly produced T cells. Reportedly, alpha-beta T cells present about two months post-transplant originated from several hundred expanded clones of graft origin.

The sequencing here drew on peripheral blood, taken 360 days after TCRalphabeta/CD19-depleted stem cell transplant. This chain joins TRBV6-5 and TRBJ2-1; D remains unclear. The clonotype comes from a female patient between 2 and 10 years old who had a stem cell transplant for Fanconi anemia, so the T cells may come from the graft donor. CDR3 coding DNA: TGTGCCAGCAGATATCTTAACTCCAATGAGCAGTTCTTC. This gives the protein CASRYLNSNEQFF.